This TCR beta chain was sequenced in a study of post-analysis software for immune sequencing data. As for the study in general: Recorded disease courses covered relapsing-remitting, secondary progressive and progressive-relapsing multiple sclerosis. Some patients had no subtype annotation. Study findings and constraints: Those samples that were prepared in the same batch co-clustered strongly by F measure. Elevated frequency relative to controls characterized several TRBV segments in patients, TRBV5-6, TRBV5-1 and TRBV20-1 among them. People with multiple sclerosis had a significantly lower normalized Chao1 diversity than controls did.

Included in the TCR beta cDNA libraries were unique molecular identifiers. One entry per CDR3 protein, called by TCRdb with MiXCR from the PCR reads. Among hundreds of thousands of distinct CDR3 sequences listed, 25% to 30% were seen once. This CDR3 is built from 14 residues. V was trimmed by 0 bases and J by 10 bases, leaving 13 bases between them. From germline, CDR1 is MGHRA and CDR2 YSYEKL. The table lists this clonotype with a count of one. Its antigen is not identified. A much larger clone sits a single nucleotide away, making a read error possible. This chain connects TRBV4-1 to TRBJ2-1; no firm D call. The source is a girl under 18 with multiple sclerosis. The sample consisted of blood. CDR3 residues: CASSQDQNRVEQFF. CDR3 sequence (DNA): TGCGCCAGCAGCCAAGACCAAAACCGCGTGGAGCAGTTCTTC.